This TCR beta chain was sequenced in a study of T cells after yellow fever vaccination. Trimming removed 3 bases from V and 4 bases from J; junction bases left unmatched: 5. The germline V gene encodes CDR1 MDHEN and CDR2 SYDVKM. This CDR3 contains 14 residues. This clonotype was recorded a few times. Each CDR3 protein gets one entry after TCRdb re-called the 5' RACE reads with MiXCR. The sample lists some 500,000 distinct CDR3 sequences; about 13% were seen once. The receptor was isolated from a man aged 30 to 39 who received the YFV17D yellow fever vaccine. The V and J genes are TRBV28 and TRBJ1-1, with TRBD1 matching over 7 bases. The input for sequencing was PBMCs, taken on the day of the yellow fever booster vaccination. CDR3 sequence: CASSFRQGSTEAFF. As DNA, the CDR3 is TGTGCCAGCAGTTTTAGACAGGGTAGCACTGAAGCTTTCTTT.